Listed here are 16 T cell receptor beta chains from one sample, sequenced in a study of cytomegalovirus exposure and HLA in healthy donors. It was with 60 Vbeta and 13 Jbeta primers that the PCR ran. Sequencing was performed with immunoSEQ multiplex PCR; in TCRdb, only in-frame clones are kept and a portion is missing. The table has more than 90,000 clones, nearly 80% seen once. Sample: PBMCs. The receptor set was obtained from a woman in her 40s in good health and CMV-seronegative.

This clone was recorded only once. The chain joins TRBV11-1 to TRBJ1-1, with D perhaps matching TRBD1 (6 bases). Germline V gene data show CDR1 as SGHAT and CDR2 as FQDESV (reference sequence). The CDR3 contains 14 residues. Trimming removed 4 bases at V and 2 bases at J, with 11 bases between. The CDR3 DNA sequence: TGTGCCAGCAGCTATTACAGGGTTAACACTGAAGCTTTCTTT. This gives the protein CASSYYRVNTEAFF.

The chain carries TRBV7-9 and TRBJ2-7, with 7 bases lining up with TRBD2. The CDR3 loop spans 15 amino acids. V dropped 0 bases and J dropped 1; count of bases not matched to a gene: 3. The germline CDR1 and CDR2 sequences are SEHNR and FQNEAQ (reference sequence). CDR3: CASSLASGPSYEQYF. The CDR3 DNA sequence: TGTGCCAGCAGCTTAGCTAGCGGGCCTTCCTACGAGCAGTACTTC.

The J gene is TRBJ1-4, the V gene TRBV9; TRBD1 might be the D (6 bases). This CDR3 is built from 16 residues. V shed 3 bases and J shed 4 bases, with 16 bases lying between them. CDR1 and CDR2 from the germline V gene are SGDLS and YYNGEE. In nucleotides, the CDR3 is TGTGCCAGCAGCGCTGGACAGCCATCTGATAATGAAAAACTGTTTTTT. Translated, it gives CASSAGQPSDNEKLFF. Full variable domain (missing parts from reference TRBV9 and TRBJ1-4): DSGVTQTPKHLITATGQRVTLRCSPRSGDLSVYWYQQSLDQGLQFLIQYYNGEERAKGNILERFSAQQFPDLHSELNLSSLELGDSALYFCASSAGQPSDNEKLFFGSGTQLSVL.

This chain joins TRBV18 and TRBJ1-2; D gene uncertain. CDR3 length: 13 amino acids. CDR1 and CDR2 from the germline V gene are KGHSH and LQKENI. Trimming took 2 bases from V and 8 from J, leaving 12 bases between them. CDR3 residues: CASSPWPLGGYTF. The CDR3 nucleotides are TGTGCCAGCTCACCATGGCCCCTGGGCGGCTACACCTTC.

V gene TRBV27 combines with J gene TRBJ1-1; 7 bases are a match to TRBD1. Germline assignment: CDR1 MNHEY and CDR2 SMNVEV (reference sequence). Germline trimming cut 5 bases from V and 5 bases from J; bases unmatched to any gene: 8. The CDR3 contains 14 residues. DNA for the CDR3: TGTGCCAGCAGTCGTCAGACAGGGATTACTGAAGCTTTCTTT. As protein: CASSRQTGITEAFF.

The chain carries TRBV29-1 and TRBJ2-7; D is unclear. The CDR3 sequence is 13 residues long. The germline gives CDR1 SQVTM, CDR2 ANQGSEA. Trimming pared 5 bases from V and 1 base from J, leaving 12 bases between. The CDR3: CSVIPSPSYEQYF. In nucleotides, the CDR3 is TGCAGCGTTATTCCCAGTCCATCCTACGAGCAGTACTTC.

The chain carries TRBV5-4 and TRBJ1-1; 7 bases align to TRBD1. Trimming removed 4 bases from V and 1 base from J; junction bases left unmatched: 4. The CDR3 consists of 14 residues. Looked up from germline, CDR1 is SGHNT and CDR2 is YYREEE (reference sequence). The CDR3 region has the DNA TGTGCCAGCAGCCCGGACAGGAGGAACACTGAAGCTTTCTTT. Protein product: CASSPDRRNTEAFF.

The gene calls are TRBV28 and TRBJ1-2; possible D gene TRBD1, 6 bases. This CDR3 comprises 16 residues. Trimming removed 5 bases from V and 0 bases from J, with 16 bases in between. Germline CDR1 and CDR2: MDHEN and SYDVKM. The CDR3 nucleotides are TGTGCCAGCAGTGGTGTCAGGGGATCCTCTAACTATGGCTACACCTTC. It is translated as CASSGVRGSSNYGYTF.

The chain joins TRBV6-6 to TRBJ1-5, with a possible D match to TRBD1 (6 bases). V lost 7 bases, J lost 3 bases, and 10 bases lay in between. From germline, CDR1 is MNHNY and CDR2 SVGAGI (reference sequence). The CDR3 has 13 residues. The CDR3, as DNA: TGTGCCAGCACCGGGGGGGCCAATCAGCCCCAGCATTTT. Its translation is CASTGGANQPQHF.

The sample holds a few counts of this clone. The genes are TRBV13 and TRBJ2-7, with TRBD2 identical over 10 bases. This CDR3 comprises 16 residues. The ends lost 5 bases at V and 2 bases at J; junction bases unmatched: 9. Looked up from germline, CDR1 is PRHDT and CDR2 is FYEKMQ (reference sequence). Here the CDR3 reads CASSPESSGRTYEQYF. The CDR3 bases are TGTGCCAGCAGCCCTGAATCTAGCGGGAGAACCTACGAGCAGTACTTC. The full variable domain, completed using reference TRBV13 and TRBJ2-7, is AAGVIQSPRHLIKEKRETATLKCYPIPRHDTVYWYQQGPGQDPQFLISFYEKMQSDKGSIPDRFSAQQFSDYHSELNMSSLELGDSALYFCASSPESSGRTYEQYFGPGTRLTVT.

The rearrangement joins TRBV7-2 to TRBJ2-7; 8 bases fit TRBD2. Germline-derived CDR1 and CDR2 are SGHTA and FQGNSA. With V trimmed by 2 bases and J by 7 bases, 10 bases remained unmatched. The CDR3 spans 15 residues. CDR3 coding DNA: TGTGCCAGCAGCTTACAGCTAGCGGGTGGCGTGGAGCAGTACTTC. Protein product: CASSLQLAGGVEQYF.

V and J are TRBV2 and TRBJ1-2; 8 bases line up with TRBD1. From germline, CDR1 is SNHLY and CDR2 FYNNEI. This CDR3 is 16 amino acids long. After removal of 1 base from V and 4 bases from J, the junction contained 8 bases not matched to a gene. Written as DNA, the CDR3 is TGTGCCAGCAGTGAAGATCAGGGGGCGCCTAGCTATGGCTACACCTTC. Amino acid sequence: CASSEDQGAPSYGYTF.

There are a few counts of this clone. The chain carries TRBV5-1 and TRBJ1-5, with D perhaps TRBD1 (6 bases). With 4 bases removed from V and 0 bases from J, the gap between germline ends came to 8 bases. Germline V gene sequence: CDR1 SGHRS, CDR2 YFSETQ. CDR3 length equals 14 residues. The CDR3 DNA sequence: TGCGCCAGCAGCCCAGGGGATAGCAATCAGCCCCAGCATTTT. It specifies CASSPGDSNQPQHF.

The rearrangement links TRBV27 to TRBJ1-2; possibly TRBD1 for D (5 bases). The CDR3 loop spans 13 amino acids. Germline loops: CDR1 MNHEY, CDR2 SMNVEV (reference sequence). Trimming removed 3 bases from V and 6 bases from J, with 11 bases in between. This chain's CDR3 is CASSLGGENGYTF. For the CDR3, the DNA is TGTGCCAGCAGTTTGGGAGGGGAAAATGGCTACACCTTC.

The chain employs TRBV9 and TRBJ2-1; D may be TRBD2 (5 bases). Trimming stripped 7 bases from V and 6 bases from J, with 14 bases between. The CDR3 has 13 residues. Germline CDR1 and CDR2: SGDLS and YYNGEE. This chain's CDR3 is CASAGWRPNEQFF. CDR3 nucleotides: TGTGCCAGCGCCGGATGGAGGCCCAATGAGCAGTTCTTC.

This clone was seen a few times. The J gene is TRBJ1-5, the V gene TRBV6-1; no reliable D call. Germline V gene lookup returns CDR1 MNHNS and CDR2 SASEGT. The CDR3 length is 14 residues. V was clipped by 1 base and J by 11 bases, with 15 bases between them. This chain's CDR3 is CASSEGSSRGSQHF. Here the CDR3 DNA reads TGTGCCAGCAGTGAAGGTAGCAGTCGAGGGTCCCAGCATTTT.